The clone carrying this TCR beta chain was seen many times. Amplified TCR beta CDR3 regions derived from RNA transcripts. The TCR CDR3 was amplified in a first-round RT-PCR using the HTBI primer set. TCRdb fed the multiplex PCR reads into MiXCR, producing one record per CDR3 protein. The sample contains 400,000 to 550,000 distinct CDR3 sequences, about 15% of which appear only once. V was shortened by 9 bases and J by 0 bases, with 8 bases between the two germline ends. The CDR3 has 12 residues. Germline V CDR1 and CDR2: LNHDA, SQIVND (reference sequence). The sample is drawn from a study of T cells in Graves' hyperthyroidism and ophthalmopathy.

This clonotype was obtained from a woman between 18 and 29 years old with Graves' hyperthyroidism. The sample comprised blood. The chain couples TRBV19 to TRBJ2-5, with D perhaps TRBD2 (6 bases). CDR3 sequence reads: CASRRDQETQYF. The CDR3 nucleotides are TGTGCCAGCAGGAGGGACCAAGAGACCCAGTACTTC.